Listed here is a single T cell receptor (beta chain). Many counts were recorded for this clone. Its antigen is not yet known. The CDR3 end is not reached by the read, which stops 3 residues before it; the germline J gene fills it in. The data were obtained in a study of T cell clonality in common variable immunodeficiency (dated by TCRdb to 2015 to 2017). At the junction V is shortened by 3 bases and J by 1 base, with 6 bases in between. The CDR3 runs 14 amino acids, cysteine and phenylalanine included. The CDR3 was read in part: 33 bases, with the frame set at base 1. CDR1 and CDR2, looked up from the germline V gene, are MNHNS and SASEGT. For sequencing, equivalent amounts of genomic DNA were input from CVID and control samples. For every sample, a 60 bp segment covering the rearranged TCRbeta CDR3 region was amplified and then sequenced. TCRbeta amplification used the immunoSEQ assay, a bias-corrected multiplex PCR with high-throughput sequencing. As for the authors' bioinformatics: Every unique nucleotide sequence counted as a clone and was annotated with V, D and J genes, copy number and frequency. Sequences were labeled productive if in frame, and non-productive if out of frame or containing stop codons. As previously described, Shannon's entropy was used to calculate clonality. Mean CDR3 Kyte-Doolittle hydropathy was derived from the predicted amino acid sequences of productive clones. Hierarchical clustering of scaled V gene usage was performed with the R hclust function using Manhattan distance and complete linkage. Sharing of clones by CDR3 amino acid sequence was evaluated through resampling of 12 repertoires per group over 100 rounds. Repertoires were searched for 70 published EBV-specific and 200 to 300 published CMV-specific TCRbeta sequences. A couple of CVID samples that yielded fewer than 10,000 sequences were excluded from the analysis, so approximately 40 CVID repertoires were retained. Imported from immuneACCESS, the table was reduced by TCRdb to in-frame sequences with V and J called. These copies leave out some clones; in studies compared against another copy, an unresolved V gene accounts for under half, and the cause of the remainder is not known. The DNA was the basis for D and trimming; V, J and clone size are from that table. The table puts tens of thousands of clones in this sample, none counted just once. The top ten hold 5.4% of the sample.

Both CVID patients and healthy controls were predominantly of Caucasian heritage. Heparinized peripheral whole blood samples of about 5 to 8 ml were collected from each donor. Genomic DNA from adults with common variable immune deficiency (CVID) and from healthy adult controls was used to sequence TCRbeta CDR3 repertoires. There were around 22 healthy adult volunteers in the control group (around twelve female and some ten male), ranging in age from about 23 to 75 years, with a mean age of roughly 35. To isolate peripheral blood mononuclear cells, diluted blood was subjected to density centrifugation over Hypaque 1077 or Ficoll-Paque. Genomic DNA was obtained from unsorted mononuclear cells through either Qiagen column purification or a centrifugation-based method. Study-wide findings and limitations: Increased TCRbeta clonality was found in CVID subjects compared with healthy controls (t-test p = 0.018), with the increase being most characteristic of about a third of subjects. Even though DNA input was equal, the average per sample came to roughly 80,000 unique sequences for controls compared with around 32,000 for CVID samples. Fewer TCRbeta clones were shared among CVID subjects than among healthy controls (p < 0.0001). CVID TCRbeta sequences reportedly showed fewer deletions and N-nucleotide insertions and lacked highly modified clones with 13 or more V deletions. According to the authors, finding the cause of the higher clonality in CVID would require sequencing the repertoires of T cell subpopulations. Patient heterogeneity within the CVID cohort put limits on correlating repertoire features with clinical complications.

The sequencing sample was made of peripheral blood mononuclear cells. This clonotype was sampled from a person between 18 and 75 years old in good health. The V and J genes are TRBV6-1 and TRBJ2-2; the D gene cannot be named for sure. Incomplete CDR3 DNA: TGTGCCAGCAGTGACGGCGGGAACACCGGGGAG. The translation is CASSDGGNTGE. The CDR3 as a whole reads CASSDGGNTGELFF.